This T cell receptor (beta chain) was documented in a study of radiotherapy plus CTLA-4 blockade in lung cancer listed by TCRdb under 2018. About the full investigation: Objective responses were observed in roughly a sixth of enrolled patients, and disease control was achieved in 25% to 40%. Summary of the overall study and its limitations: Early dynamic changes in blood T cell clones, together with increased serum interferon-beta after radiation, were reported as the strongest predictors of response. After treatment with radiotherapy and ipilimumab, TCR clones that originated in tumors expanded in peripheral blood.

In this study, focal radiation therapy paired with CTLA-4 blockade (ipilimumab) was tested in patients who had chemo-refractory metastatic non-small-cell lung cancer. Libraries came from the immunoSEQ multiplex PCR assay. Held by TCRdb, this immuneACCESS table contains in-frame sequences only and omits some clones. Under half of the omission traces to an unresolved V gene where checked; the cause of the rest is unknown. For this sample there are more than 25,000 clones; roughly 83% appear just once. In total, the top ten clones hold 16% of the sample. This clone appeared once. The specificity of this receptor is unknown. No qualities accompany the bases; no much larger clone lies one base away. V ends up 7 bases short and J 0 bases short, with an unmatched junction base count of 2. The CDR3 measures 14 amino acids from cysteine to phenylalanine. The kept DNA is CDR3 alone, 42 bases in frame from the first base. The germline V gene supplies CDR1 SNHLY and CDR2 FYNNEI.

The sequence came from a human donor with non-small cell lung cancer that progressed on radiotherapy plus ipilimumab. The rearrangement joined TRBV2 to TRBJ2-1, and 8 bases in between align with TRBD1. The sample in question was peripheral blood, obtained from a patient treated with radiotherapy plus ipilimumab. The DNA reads TGTGCCAGCATGGGACAGGCCTCCTACAATGAGCAGTTCTTC. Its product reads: CASMGQASYNEQFF.